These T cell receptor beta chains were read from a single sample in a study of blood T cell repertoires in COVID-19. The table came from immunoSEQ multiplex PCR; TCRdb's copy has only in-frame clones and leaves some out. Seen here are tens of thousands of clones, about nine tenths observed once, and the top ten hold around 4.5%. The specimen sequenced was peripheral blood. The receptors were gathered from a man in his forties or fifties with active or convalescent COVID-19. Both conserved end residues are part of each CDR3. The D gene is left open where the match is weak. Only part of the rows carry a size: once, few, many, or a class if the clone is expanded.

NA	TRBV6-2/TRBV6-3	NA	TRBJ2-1	CASSLWGGGNEQFF	TGTGCCAGCAGTTTGTGGGGGGGCGGTAATGAGCAGTTCTTC
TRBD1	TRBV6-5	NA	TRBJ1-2	CASSWGQGDGYTF	TGTGCCAGCAGTTGGGGGCAGGGGGATGGCTACACCTTC
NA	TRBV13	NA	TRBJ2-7	CASSFLSWTESYEQYF	TGTGCCAGCAGCTTCCTCTCCTGGACAGAGTCCTACGAGCAGTACTTC
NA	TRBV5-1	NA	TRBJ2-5	CASTKGGNQETQYF	TGCGCCAGCACTAAAGGAGGGAACCAAGAGACCCAGTACTTC
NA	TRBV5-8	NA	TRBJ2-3	CASPSQPGRTTDTQYF	TGTGCCAGCCCCTCCCAGCCAGGGCGGACCACAGATACGCAGTATTTT
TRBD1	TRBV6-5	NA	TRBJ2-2	CASRGTGLNTGELFF	TGTGCCAGCAGGGGGACAGGATTGAACACCGGGGAGCTGTTTTTT
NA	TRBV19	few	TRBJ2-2	CASSSQGRDGELFF	TGTGCCAGTAGCTCCCAGGGAAGGGACGGGGAGCTGTTTTTT
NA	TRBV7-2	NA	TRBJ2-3	CASRPGDRTDTQYF	TGTGCCAGCAGGCCGGGTGACCGCACAGATACGCAGTATTTT
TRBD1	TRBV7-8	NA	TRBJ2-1	CASSLKRQGVGNEQFF	TGTGCCAGCAGCTTAAAGCGACAGGGTGTTGGGAATGAGCAGTTCTTC
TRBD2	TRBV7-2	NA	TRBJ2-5	CASSSGTSGVGFQETQYF	TGTGCCAGCAGCTCTGGGACTAGCGGGGTAGGGTTTCAAGAGACCCAGTACTTC
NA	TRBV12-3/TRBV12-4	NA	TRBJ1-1	CASSSRWNTEAFF	TGTGCCAGCTCCTCCAGGTGGAACACTGAAGCTTTCTTT
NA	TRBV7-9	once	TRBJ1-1	CASSQHHTRVPEAFF	TGTGCCAGCAGCCAACACCACACCAGGGTTCCTGAAGCTTTCTTT
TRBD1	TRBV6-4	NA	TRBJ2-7	CASSDSAGGDEQYF	TGTGCCAGCAGTGACTCTGCAGGGGGCGACGAGCAGTACTTC
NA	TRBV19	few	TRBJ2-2	CASSIGGPTNGELFF	TGTGCCAGTAGTATAGGAGGACCGACTAACGGGGAGCTGTTTTTT
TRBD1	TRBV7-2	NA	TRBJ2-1	CASSPRQGARYEQFF	TGTGCCAGCAGCCCCCGACAGGGGGCTCGGTATGAGCAGTTCTTC
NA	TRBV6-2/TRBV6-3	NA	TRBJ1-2	CASSYSTGDYTF	TGTGCCAGCAGTTACTCGACGGGGGACTACACCTTC